This T cell receptor beta chain was sequenced during a study of T-cell reconstitution after alpha-beta-depleted transplantation in children. Trimming left V 3 bases short and J 1 base short, with 17 bases between. From germline, CDR1 is SGHRS and CDR2 YFSETQ. The CDR3 contains 17 residues. The table lists this clonotype with a few counts. Its antigen is not known. Study results and caveats: Newly generated T cells supplied most T-cell counts and diversity one year post-transplant. Some patients' high day-60 TCRbeta diversity was traced to surviving recipient T cells and thymic progenitors. Where alpha-beta T cells came from about two months after transplant was reportedly several hundred expanded graft clones.

A library of TCRbeta sequences, prepared with unique molecular identifiers, was generated. TCRdb re-called the PCR reads with MiXCR, one entry per CDR3 protein. The sample consists of around 670,000 distinct CDR3 sequences, around 14% of them appearing once. The chain employs TRBV5-1 and TRBJ2-4; weak D call: TRBD2 (5 bases). The sample was PBMCs, taken before TCRalphabeta/CD19-depleted stem cell transplant. This sequence was found in a girl aged 2 to 10 with congenital amegakaryocytic thrombocytopenia, due to receive a stem cell transplant. The DNA of the CDR3 is TGCGCCAGCAGCTCCTCGGGCGGGCTGGCGGCCAAAAACATTCAGTACTTC. This translates into CASSSSGGLAAKNIQYF.